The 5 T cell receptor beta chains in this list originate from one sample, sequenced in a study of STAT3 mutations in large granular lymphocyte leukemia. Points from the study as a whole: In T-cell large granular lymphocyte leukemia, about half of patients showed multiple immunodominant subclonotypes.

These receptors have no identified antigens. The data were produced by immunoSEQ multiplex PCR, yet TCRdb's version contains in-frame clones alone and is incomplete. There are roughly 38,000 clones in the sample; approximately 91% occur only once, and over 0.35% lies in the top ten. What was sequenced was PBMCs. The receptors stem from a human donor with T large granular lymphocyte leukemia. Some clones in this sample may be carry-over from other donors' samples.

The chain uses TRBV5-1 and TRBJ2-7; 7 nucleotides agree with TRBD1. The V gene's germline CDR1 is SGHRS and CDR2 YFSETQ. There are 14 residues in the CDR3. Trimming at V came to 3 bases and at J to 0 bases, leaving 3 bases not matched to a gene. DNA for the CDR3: TGCGCCAGCAGCTCGGGACAGCCCTCCTACGAGCAGTACTTC. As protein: CASSSGQPSYEQYF. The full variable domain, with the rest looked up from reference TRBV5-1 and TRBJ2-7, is KAGVTQTPRYLIKTRGQQVTLSCSPISGHRSVSWYQQTPGQGLQFLFEYFSETQRNKGNFPGRFSGRQFSNSRSEMNVSTLELGDSALYLCASSSGQPSYEQYFGPGTRLTVT.

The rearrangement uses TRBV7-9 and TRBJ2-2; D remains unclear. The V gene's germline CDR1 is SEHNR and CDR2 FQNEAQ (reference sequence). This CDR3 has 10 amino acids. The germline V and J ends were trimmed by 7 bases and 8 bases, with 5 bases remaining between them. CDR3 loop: CASIRGELFF. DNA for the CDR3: TGTGCCAGCATAAGGGGGGAGCTGTTTTTT.

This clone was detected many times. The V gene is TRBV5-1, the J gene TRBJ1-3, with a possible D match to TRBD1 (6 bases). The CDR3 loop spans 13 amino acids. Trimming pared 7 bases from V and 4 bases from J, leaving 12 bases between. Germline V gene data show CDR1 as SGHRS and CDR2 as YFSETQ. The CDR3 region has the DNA TGCGCCAGCCGGGACACGGAGGGAAACACCATATATTTT. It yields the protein CASRDTEGNTIYF.

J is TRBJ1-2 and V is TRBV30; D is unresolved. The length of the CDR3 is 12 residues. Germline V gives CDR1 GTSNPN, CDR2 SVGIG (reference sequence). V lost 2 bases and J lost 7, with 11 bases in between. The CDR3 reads CAWSPTTSGYTF. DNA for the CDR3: TGTGCCTGGAGTCCTACAACCTCTGGCTACACCTTC.

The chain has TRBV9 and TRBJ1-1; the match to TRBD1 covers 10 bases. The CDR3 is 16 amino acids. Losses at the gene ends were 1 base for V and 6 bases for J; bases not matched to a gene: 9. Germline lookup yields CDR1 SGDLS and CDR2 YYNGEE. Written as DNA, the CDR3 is TGTGCCAGCAGCGTAAGGGACAGGGGAGGAAGGTCTGAAGCTTTCTTT. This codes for CASSVRDRGGRSEAFF.